Reported below is one TCR beta chain. CDR1 and CDR2 (germline): ENHRY, SYGVKD. The CDR3 runs to 15 residues. Trimming stripped 5 bases from V and 0 bases from J, with 12 bases between. This sample stems from a study of blood T cell repertoires in COVID-19. In the original processing: Estimated nucleated cell counts came from reference gene primer amplification. Sequencing used immunoSEQ multiplex PCR; TCRdb keeps in-frame clones, though not all of them. The V and J calls and clone size were taken over from that table, and D and trimming were inferred from the DNA. The repertoire holds about 110,000 clones, with more than 75% as singletons.

The V call is TRBV10-3, the J call TRBJ2-3, with D possibly being TRBD2 (6 bases). The TCR originated in a man in his forties with acute or convalescent COVID-19. Sequenced input: peripheral blood. The CDR3 DNA reads TGTGCCATCAGTCGAACTAGCACAAGCACAGATACGCAGTATTTT. This gives the protein CAISRTSTSTDTQYF.